The T cell receptor beta chain under discussion was sequenced for a study of T cells expressing NK-cell markers. Findings and caveats of the study: These same clonotypes (in a handful of donors) also led the CD3+CD56-NKG2C+ fraction. Top CD8+ clonotypes included the dominant CD3+CD56+NKG2C+ clonotypes in 5 or 6 donors.

Germline V gene sequence: CDR1 KGHSH, CDR2 LQKENI. The CDR3 is 13 amino acids. In the case of this clonotype: Its antigen remains unknown.

5'RACE template switching with UMIs generated TCR beta cDNA. TCRdb re-called the 5' RACE reads and shows each CDR3 protein once, DNA omitted. This sample's clone table lists some 410,000 distinct CDR3 sequences. The chain has TRBV18 and TRBJ1-5; lacking DNA, the TRBD1 call made by TCRdb goes unchecked. The TCR originated in a woman between 18 and 69 years old in good health. The specimen was blood T cells: a sorted CD56 or NKG2C T cell subset, CD4+ or CD8+ T cells, or bulk PBMC T cells (not recorded which). The CDR3 spells CASSRQDNQPQHF.